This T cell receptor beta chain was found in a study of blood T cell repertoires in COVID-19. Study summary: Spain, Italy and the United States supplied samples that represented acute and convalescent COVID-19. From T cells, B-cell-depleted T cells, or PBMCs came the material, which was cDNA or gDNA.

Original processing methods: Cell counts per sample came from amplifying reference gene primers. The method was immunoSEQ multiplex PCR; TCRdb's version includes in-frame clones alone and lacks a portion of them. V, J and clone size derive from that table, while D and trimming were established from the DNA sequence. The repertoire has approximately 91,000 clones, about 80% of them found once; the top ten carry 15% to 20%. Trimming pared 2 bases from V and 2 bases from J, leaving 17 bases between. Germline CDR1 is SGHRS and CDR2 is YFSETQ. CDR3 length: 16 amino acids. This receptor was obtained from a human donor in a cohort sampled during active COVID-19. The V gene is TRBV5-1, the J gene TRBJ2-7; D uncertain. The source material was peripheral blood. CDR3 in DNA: TGCGCCAGCAGCTTAACTCACACGGTGGGCACCTACGAGCAGTACTTC. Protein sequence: CASSLTHTVGTYEQYF. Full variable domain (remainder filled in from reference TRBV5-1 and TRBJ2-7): KAGVTQTPRYLIKTRGQQVTLSCSPISGHRSVSWYQQTPGQGLQFLFEYFSETQRNKGNFPGRFSGRQFSNSRSEMNVSTLELGDSALYLCASSLTHTVGTYEQYFGPGTRLTVT.